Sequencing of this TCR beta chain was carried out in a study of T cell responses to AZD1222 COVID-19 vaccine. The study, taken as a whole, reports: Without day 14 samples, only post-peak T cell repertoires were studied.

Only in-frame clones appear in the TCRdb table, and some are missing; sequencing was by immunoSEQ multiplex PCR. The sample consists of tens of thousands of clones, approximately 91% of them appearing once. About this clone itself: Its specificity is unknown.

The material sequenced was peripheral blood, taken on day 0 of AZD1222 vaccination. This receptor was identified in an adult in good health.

In nucleotides, the CDR3 is TGTGCCAGCAGCATGACAGGGGTGTCCTACGAGCAGTACTTC. This translates into CASSMTGVSYEQYF. The chain links TRBV7-2 to TRBJ2-7, with 8 bases matching TRBD1. CDR1 and CDR2 from the germline V gene are SGHTA and FQGNSA. Losses at the gene ends were 5 bases for V and 1 base for J; bases not matched to a gene: 4. The CDR3 extends over 14 amino acids.